The 8 T cell receptor beta chains below were found in one sample sequenced in a study of regulatory T cells in long-lasting Graves disease. Construction of the TCR beta libraries employed iRepertoire HTBI primers in conjunction with Arm-PCR of CDR3 regions. A single record per CDR3 protein comes from TCRdb applying MiXCR to the multiplex PCR reads. The sample shows about 460,000 distinct CDR3 sequences, around 13% of them seen only once. Time point specified: newly diagnosed GD, antithyroid drugs for less than 3 months. Scientists built the TCR library using RNA that was extracted from PBMCs. This sample was also put to use in a study of T cells in Graves' hyperthyroidism and ophthalmopathy.

The specimen was peripheral blood mononuclear cells (PBMCs), collected at new diagnosis, from a patient treated with antithyroid drugs. These receptor sequences come from a woman between 50 and 59 years old with Graves disease.

This clonotype was found many times. The chain carries TRBV5-8 and TRBJ2-3; D remains unclear. Per germline, CDR1 SGHTS and CDR2 YDEGEE. CDR3 size: 15 residues. V was shortened by 2 bases and J by 0 bases, with 10 bases between the two germline ends. This CDR3 reads CASSLDRFSTDTQYF. The CDR3 DNA reads TGTGCCAGCAGCTTAGATCGGTTCAGCACAGATACGCAGTATTTT. The full variable domain, with the rest looked up from reference TRBV5-8 and TRBJ2-3, is EAGVTQSPTHLIKTRGQQATLRCSPISGHTSVYWYQQALGLGLQFLLWYDEGEERNRGNFPPRFSGRQFPNYSSELNVNALELEDSALYLCASSLDRFSTDTQYFGPGTRLTVL.

CDR3 protein: CASSFSRFPRVGYTF. Here the CDR3 DNA reads TGTGCCAGCAGCTTCTCCCGATTCCCCCGGGTGGGCTACACCTTC. The chain joins TRBV5-5 to TRBJ1-2; D is unclear. Trimming removed 2 bases from V and 8 bases from J, with 19 bases in between. CDR3 length: 15 amino acids. Per the germline V gene, CDR1 is SGHKS and CDR2 is YYEKEE (reference sequence).

The chain is built from TRBV7-8 and TRBJ2-1; the match to TRBD1 covers 8 bases. The CDR3 sequence is 14 residues long. Germline CDR1 SGHVS, CDR2 FQNEAQ. Losses at the gene ends were 5 bases for V and 4 bases for J; bases not matched to a gene: 4. The CDR3 DNA follows: TGTGCCAGCAGCCTCAGGGGGCTTTACAATGAGCAGTTCTTC. This gives the protein CASSLRGLYNEQFF.

This clonotype has just one count. A read error may explain this, as a much larger clone is one base away. It is likely a read error, because the conserved phenylalanine at the end of the CDR3 is missing. V gene TRBV7-2 combines with J gene TRBJ2-3; no clear D gene. V lost 8 bases and J lost 3, with 12 bases in between. The germline gives CDR1 SGHTA, CDR2 FQGNSA. CDR3 length: 13 amino acids. The CDR3 region has the DNA TGTGCCAGCCGGCTAAGAGGAACAGATACGCAGTATTCT. Its protein is CASRLRGTDTQYS.

This clonotype appeared a few times. This sequence joins TRBV30 and TRBJ2-7, with 8 bases matching TRBD2. Germline values: CDR1 GTSNPN, CDR2 SVGIG (reference sequence). This CDR3 comprises 12 residues. V trimming: 1 base; J trimming: 4 bases; junction bases outside the gene matches: 0. The CDR3 DNA follows: TGTGCCTGGAGTGGCGGGAGGTACGAGCAGTACTTC. Its protein is CAWSGGRYEQYF.

This rearrangement joins TRBV28 to TRBJ2-7; possibly TRBD1 for D (6 bases). The CDR3 consists of 15 residues. The germline V gene has CDR1 MDHEN and CDR2 SYDVKM. V lost 4 bases to trimming and J lost 1 base, with 14 bases between them. The CDR3 DNA reads as TGTGCCAGCAGTTCTTCCCGACAGGTTTCCTACGAGCAGTACTTC. Encoded protein: CASSSSRQVSYEQYF.

In this sample, this clonotype turned up many times. This chain uses TRBV29-1 with TRBJ2-2; either TRBD1 or TRBD2 may fit D (5 bases each). Deletions cut 6 bases from V and 4 bases from J, with 18 bases between. The CDR3 is made up of 15 amino acids. The germline gives CDR1 SQVTM, CDR2 ANQGSEA. CDR3 loop: CSVAGTAKGTGELFF. The CDR3 nucleotides read TGCAGCGTGGCCGGGACGGCGAAAGGCACCGGGGAGCTGTTTTTT.

This clonotype occurred a few times. V usage is TRBV4-1 and J usage is TRBJ2-7, with no clear D. V gave up 0 bases and J gave up 6 bases, with 18 bases separating them. This CDR3 is built from 16 residues. Per germline, CDR1 MGHRA and CDR2 YSYEKL. The CDR3 DNA follows: TGCGCCAGCAGCCAAGAGTCGCCGCTATGGGGTGGCGAGCAGTACTTC. As protein: CASSQESPLWGGEQYF.